Presented here are 20 T cell receptor beta chains from one specimen sequenced in a study of blood T cell repertoires in COVID-19. Using immunoSEQ multiplex PCR, the repertoire was profiled, and TCRdb retains in-frame clones only, with some absent. The sample holds about 220,000 clones, 80% seen once. Sequences were obtained from peripheral blood. All receptors derive from a human donor in a cohort sampled during active COVID-19.

The V gene is TRBV6-5, the J gene TRBJ1-5, with 11 bases fitting TRBD1. Germline assignment: CDR1 MNHEY and CDR2 SVGAGI. This CDR3 spans 15 amino acids. Trimming at V came to 0 bases and at J to 6 bases, leaving 1 base not matched to a gene. As DNA, the CDR3 is TGTGCCAGCAGTTACTCGGGACAGGGGGGTCAGCCCCAGCATTTT. Translation gives CASSYSGQGGQPQHF.

There are a few counts of this clone. The gene calls are TRBV6-2 or TRBV6-3 and TRBJ2-3; a weak D match, TRBD2 (6 bases). This CDR3 contains 14 residues. V was shortened by 6 bases and J by 8 bases, with 18 bases between the two germline ends. The V gene's germline CDR1 is MNHEY and CDR2 SVGEGT. The CDR3 protein is CASSLTSNWATQYF. In DNA, the CDR3 is TGTGCCAGCAGCTTAACTAGCAATTGGGCTACGCAGTATTTT.

This chain uses TRBV24-1 with TRBJ2-6; tentatively, D is TRBD1 (6 bases). The CDR3 length is 16 residues. Germline CDR1 is KGHDR and CDR2 is SFDVKD. Trimming left V 8 bases short and J 4 bases short, with 17 bases between. CDR3 nucleotide sequence: TGTGCCACCAAACCCACAACAGGGAAAGGGGCCAACGTCCTGACTTTC. Translation gives CATKPTTGKGANVLTF.

The rearrangement joins TRBV7-2 to TRBJ2-7; tentative D call: TRBD2 (7 bases). The V end was cut by 2 bases, the J end by 0 bases, with 14 bases between. This CDR3 is built from 16 residues. CDR1 and CDR2 (germline): SGHTA, FQGNSA. This CDR3 reads CASSLWGGDNSYEQYF. The CDR3 DNA reads TGTGCCAGCAGCTTATGGGGGGGGGACAACTCCTACGAGCAGTACTTC.

This clone showed up just once. This sequence may be a read error, since a much larger clone differs from it by one base. The chain recombines TRBV7-9 with TRBJ2-7; 7 positions match TRBD1. Trimming removed 1 base from V and 0 bases from J; junction bases left unmatched: 0. The CDR3 runs to 14 residues. CDR1 and CDR2 (germline): SEHNR, FQNEAQ (reference sequence). The CDR3 loop reads CASSLGTGSYEQYF. The CDR3 DNA reads TGTGCCAGCAGCTTAGGGACAGGCTCCTACGAGCAGTACTTC.

This rearrangement joins TRBV7-8 to TRBJ2-2, with D tentatively TRBD1 (5 bases). Germline V gives CDR1 SGHVS, CDR2 FQNEAQ. This CDR3 spans 14 amino acids. V was shortened by 0 bases and J by 7 bases, with 9 bases between the two germline ends. This CDR3 is CASSLAGVGGELFF. The CDR3 DNA reads as TGTGCCAGCAGCTTAGCAGGGGTCGGCGGGGAGCTGTTTTTT.

The V and J genes are TRBV24-1 and TRBJ2-7; D is uncertain. V lost 2 bases and J lost 0, with 16 bases in between. CDR3 length equals 17 residues. The V gene's germline CDR1 is KGHDR and CDR2 SFDVKD. The CDR3 is CATSDSASKSSSYEQYF. DNA for the CDR3: TGTGCCACCAGTGATTCCGCCTCTAAATCGAGCTCCTACGAGCAGTACTTC.

The chain joins TRBV7-2 to TRBJ1-4, with 8 bases identical to TRBD1. Trimming removed 4 bases from V and 4 bases from J; junction bases left unmatched: 5. Germline V lookup: CDR1 SGHTA, CDR2 FQGNSA. There are 15 residues in the CDR3. Written as DNA, the CDR3 is TGTGCCAGCAGCTCTCAGGGGGCGATTAATGAAAAACTGTTTTTT. It specifies CASSSQGAINEKLFF.

The chain carries TRBV30 and TRBJ1-1, with 7 positions matching TRBD1. The J segment lost 2 bases and the V segment lost 2 bases, leaving 8 bases of the junction unmatched. Looked up from germline, CDR1 is GTSNPN and CDR2 is SVGIG (reference sequence). CDR3 length: 15 amino acids. The CDR3 DNA is TGTGCCTGGAGTTACAGGGGCGAGCTCAACACTGAAGCTTTCTTT. Its translation is CAWSYRGELNTEAFF.

This clone was counted ten times or more. The chain joins TRBV6-1 to TRBJ1-2; 7 positions match TRBD1. The CDR3 consists of 15 residues. The ends lost 1 base at V and 3 bases at J; junction bases unmatched: 5. Germline CDR1 MNHNS, CDR2 SASEGT. The CDR3 loop reads CASSEVTGDYYGYTF. The DNA of the CDR3 is TGTGCCAGCAGTGAAGTAACAGGGGACTACTATGGCTACACCTTC.

The V call is TRBV27, the J call TRBJ2-2; a possible D gene is TRBD2 (6 bases). Germline-derived CDR1 and CDR2 are MNHEY and SMNVEV (reference sequence). This CDR3 contains 13 residues. V was trimmed by 8 bases and J by 3 bases, leaving 10 bases between them. For the CDR3, the DNA is TGTGCCAGCGGGAGGCGGCACACCGGGGAGCTGTTTTTT. As protein: CASGRRHTGELFF.

The J gene is TRBJ1-5, the V gene TRBV27; D is perhaps TRBD1 (5 bases). The CDR3 consists of 14 residues. Looked up from germline, CDR1 is MNHEY and CDR2 is SMNVEV (reference sequence). The V end lost 2 bases, the J end lost 7 bases, and 12 bases lay between the germline ends. The CDR3 coding sequence is TGTGCCAGCAGTTTAAGGAGGGGTAGCCAGCCCCAGCATTTT. Translation gives CASSLRRGSQPQHF.

The rearrangement uses TRBV28 and TRBJ2-7, with D unclear. The germline V gene encodes CDR1 MDHEN and CDR2 SYDVKM. V lost 6 bases to trimming and J lost 1 base, with 7 bases between them. The CDR3 contains 12 residues. The CDR3 loop reads CASSPPSYEQYF. The DNA of the CDR3 is TGTGCCAGCAGCCCCCCTTCCTACGAGCAGTACTTC.

The rearrangement uses TRBV11-2 and TRBJ2-2; the D gene is possibly TRBD2 (5 bases). This CDR3 spans 14 amino acids. V lost 5 bases, J lost 7 bases, and 14 bases lay in between. The germline CDR1 and CDR2 sequences are SGHAT and FQNNGV. The DNA for the CDR3 is TGTGCCAGCAGCCTCCGACATCGGGACGGGGAGCTGTTTTTT. It yields the protein CASSLRHRDGELFF.

This clone has more than one count but fewer than ten. The rearrangement links TRBV4-2 to TRBJ2-2; D call uncertain. V shed 4 bases and J shed 6 bases, with 9 bases lying between them. The CDR3 consists of 13 residues. Germline lookup yields CDR1 LGHNA and CDR2 YNFKEQ. The CDR3 loop reads CASSRTQAGELFF. The CDR3 DNA is TGTGCCAGCAGCCGTACCCAGGCCGGGGAGCTGTTTTTT.

This chain connects TRBV28 to TRBJ2-1, with TRBD2 matching over 7 bases. The CDR3 loop spans 16 amino acids. J lost 6 bases, V lost 6 bases, and 14 bases had no gene match. The V gene's germline CDR1 is MDHEN and CDR2 SYDVKM. The DNA of the CDR3 is TGTGCCAGCAGCCCCCCCTGGGGGGGGAACCCCAATGAGCAGTTCTTC. Amino acids: CASSPPWGGNPNEQFF.

In this sample, this clone turned up a few times. The chain combines TRBV11-2 with TRBJ1-1; D is undetermined. With 5 bases removed from V and 4 bases from J, the gap between germline ends came to 11 bases. Germline V lookup: CDR1 SGHAT, CDR2 FQNNGV. This CDR3 comprises 13 residues. The CDR3 spells CASSPTTGTEAFF. CDR3 DNA sequence: TGTGCCAGCAGCCCTACTACGGGCACTGAAGCTTTCTTT.

J is TRBJ1-6 and V is TRBV18, with D uncertain. The germline V gene encodes CDR1 KGHSH and CDR2 LQKENI. Trimming removed 4 bases at V and 8 bases at J, with 12 bases between. This CDR3 comprises 14 residues. The CDR3 sequence is CASSLNARYSPLHF. In DNA, the CDR3 is TGTGCCAGCTCACTAAATGCCAGGTATTCACCCCTCCACTTT.

The V and J genes are TRBV4-2 and TRBJ1-5, with D perhaps TRBD1 (6 bases). The germline V gene has CDR1 LGHNA and CDR2 YNFKEQ. The V end was cut by 2 bases, the J end by 4 bases, with 12 bases between. The length of the CDR3 is 15 residues. CDR3 sequence: CASSQQGQVNQPQHF. For the CDR3, the DNA is TGTGCCAGCAGCCAACAGGGGCAGGTGAATCAGCCCCAGCATTTT.

The chain couples TRBV28 to TRBJ1-1, with TRBD1 matching 12 bases. The CDR3 loop spans 16 amino acids. Germline V CDR1 and CDR2: MDHEN, SYDVKM. J lost 1 base, V lost 7 bases, and 7 bases had no gene match. CDR3 sequence (DNA): TGTGCCAGCATCTCCGGGACAGGGGGCGGGAACACTGAAGCTTTCTTT. It yields the protein CASISGTGGGNTEAFF.